The TCR beta chain under discussion was sequenced for a study of blood T cells in healthy people across ages. Study-level findings and limits: When set beside aged donors, long-lived donors presented more naive CD4+ cells and higher diversity.

Every sample yielded at least 6.5 million isolated PBMCs. The use of a sample-barcoded 5' primer and a J-beta primer mix characterized a second PCR of about 7 to 12 cycles. The template-switch adaptor was a 5' adaptor with 12 random nucleotides. It tagged each cDNA molecule. One entry per CDR3 protein results from TCRdb running MiXCR on the 5' RACE reads. Of about 1,400,000 distinct CDR3 sequences in the sample, about 43% are singletons; the top ten hold 7% to 9.5%. Note on this clonotype: The antigen is unknown.

Sequencing was done on a sample of blood. The sequence derives from a woman between 18 and 30 years old in good health.

The CDR3 loop is CAISDGKSYEQFF. In DNA form, the CDR3 reads TGTGCCATCAGTGACGGGAAATCCTACGAGCAGTTCTTC. The chain joins TRBV10-3 to TRBJ2-1, with a possible D match to TRBD2 (5 bases). This CDR3 is 13 amino acids long. Per the germline V gene, CDR1 is ENHRY and CDR2 is SYGVKD. V lost 3 bases and J lost 10, with 13 bases in between.